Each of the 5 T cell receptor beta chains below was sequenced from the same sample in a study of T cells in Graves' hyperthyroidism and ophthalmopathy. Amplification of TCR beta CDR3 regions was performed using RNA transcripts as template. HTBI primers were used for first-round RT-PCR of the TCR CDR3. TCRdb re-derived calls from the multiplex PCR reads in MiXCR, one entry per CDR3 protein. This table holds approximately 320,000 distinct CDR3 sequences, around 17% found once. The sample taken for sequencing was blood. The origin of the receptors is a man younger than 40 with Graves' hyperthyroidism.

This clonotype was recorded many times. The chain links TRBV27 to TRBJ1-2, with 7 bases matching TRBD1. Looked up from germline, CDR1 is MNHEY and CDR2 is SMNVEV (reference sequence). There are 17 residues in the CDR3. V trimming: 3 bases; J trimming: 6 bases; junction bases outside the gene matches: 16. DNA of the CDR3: TGTGCCAGCAGTTTGATCCGAGGGGACAGACTGAGGGATGGCTACACCTTC. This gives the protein CASSLIRGDRLRDGYTF.

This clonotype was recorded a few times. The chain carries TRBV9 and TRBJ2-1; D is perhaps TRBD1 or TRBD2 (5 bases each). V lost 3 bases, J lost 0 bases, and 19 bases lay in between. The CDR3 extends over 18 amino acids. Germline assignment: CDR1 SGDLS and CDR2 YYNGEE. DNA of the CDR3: TGTGCCAGCAGCGCGAACCCCTCCGGGACCAGCTCCTACAATGAGCAGTTCTTC. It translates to CASSANPSGTSSYNEQFF.

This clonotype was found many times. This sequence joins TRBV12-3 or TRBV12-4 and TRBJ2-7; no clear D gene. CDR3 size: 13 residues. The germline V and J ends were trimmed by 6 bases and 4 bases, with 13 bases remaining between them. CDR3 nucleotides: TGTGCCAGCAGCATGAGTGGGGTTTACGAGCAGTACTTC. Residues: CASSMSGVYEQYF.

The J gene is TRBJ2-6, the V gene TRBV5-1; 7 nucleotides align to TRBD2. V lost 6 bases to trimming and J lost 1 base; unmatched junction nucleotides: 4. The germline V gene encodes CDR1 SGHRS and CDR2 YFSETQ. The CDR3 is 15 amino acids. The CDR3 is CASTPGGSGANVLTF. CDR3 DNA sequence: TGCGCCAGCACCCCCGGGGGGTCTGGGGCCAACGTCCTGACTTTC.

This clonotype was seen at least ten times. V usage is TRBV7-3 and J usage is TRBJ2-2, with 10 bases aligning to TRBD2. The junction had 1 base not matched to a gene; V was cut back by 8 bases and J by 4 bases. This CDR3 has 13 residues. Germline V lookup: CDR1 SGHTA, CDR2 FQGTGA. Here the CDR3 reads CASGTSVTGELFF. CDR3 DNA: TGTGCCAGCGGGACTAGCGTCACCGGGGAGCTGTTTTTT.